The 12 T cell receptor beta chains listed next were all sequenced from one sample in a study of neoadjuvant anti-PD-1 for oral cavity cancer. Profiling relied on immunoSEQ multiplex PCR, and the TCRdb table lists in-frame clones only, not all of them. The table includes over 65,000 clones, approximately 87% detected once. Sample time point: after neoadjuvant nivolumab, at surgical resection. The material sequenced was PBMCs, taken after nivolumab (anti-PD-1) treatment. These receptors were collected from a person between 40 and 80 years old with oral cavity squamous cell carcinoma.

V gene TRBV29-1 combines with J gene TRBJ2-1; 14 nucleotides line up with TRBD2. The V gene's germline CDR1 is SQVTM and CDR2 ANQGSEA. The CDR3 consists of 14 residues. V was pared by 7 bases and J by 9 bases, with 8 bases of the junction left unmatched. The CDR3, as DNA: TGCAGCGAAAATGCGGGACTAGCGGGAGTTGAGCAGTTCTTC. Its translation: CSENAGLAGVEQFF.

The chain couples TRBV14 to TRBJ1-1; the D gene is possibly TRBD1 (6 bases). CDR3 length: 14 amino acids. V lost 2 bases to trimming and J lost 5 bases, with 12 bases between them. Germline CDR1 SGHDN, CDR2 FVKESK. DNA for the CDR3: TGTGCCAGCAGCCAACAGGGGCGCGGTACTGAAGCTTTCTTT. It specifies CASSQQGRGTEAFF.

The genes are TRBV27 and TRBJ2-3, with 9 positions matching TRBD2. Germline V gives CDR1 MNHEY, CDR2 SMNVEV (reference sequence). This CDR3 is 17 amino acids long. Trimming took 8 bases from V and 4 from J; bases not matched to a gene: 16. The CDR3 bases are TGTGCCAGCGCTCCCCTGGTGTTAGCGGGAGCGCCAGATACGCAGTATTTT. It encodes CASAPLVLAGAPDTQYF.

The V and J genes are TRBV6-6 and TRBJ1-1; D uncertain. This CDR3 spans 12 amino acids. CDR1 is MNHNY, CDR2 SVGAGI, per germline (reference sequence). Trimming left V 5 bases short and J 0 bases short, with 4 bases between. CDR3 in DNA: TGTGCCAGCAGTAGATTGAACACTGAAGCTTTCTTT. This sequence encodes CASSRLNTEAFF.

In nucleotides, the CDR3 is TGTGCCAGCAGCAACGGACCCTCTGGAAACACCATATATTTT. Protein: CASSNGPSGNTIYF. The chain has TRBV7-9 and TRBJ1-3, with unresolved D. CDR3 size: 14 residues. Between the trimmed V and J ends, which lost 5 bases and 0 bases, there was a span of 8 bases. Germline V gene sequence: CDR1 SEHNR, CDR2 FQNEAQ (reference sequence).

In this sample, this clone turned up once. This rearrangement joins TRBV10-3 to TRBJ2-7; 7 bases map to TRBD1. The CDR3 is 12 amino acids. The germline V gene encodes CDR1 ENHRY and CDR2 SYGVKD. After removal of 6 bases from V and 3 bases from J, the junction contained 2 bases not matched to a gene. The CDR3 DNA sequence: TGTGCCATCAGCCCAGGGGGCTACGAGCAGTACTTC. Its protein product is CAISPGGYEQYF.

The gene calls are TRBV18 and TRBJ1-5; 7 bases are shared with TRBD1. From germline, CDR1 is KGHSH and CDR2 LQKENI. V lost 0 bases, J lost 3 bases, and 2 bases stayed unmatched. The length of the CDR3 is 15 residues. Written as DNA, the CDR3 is TGTGCCAGCTCACCACCGGGACAGACCAATCAGCCCCAGCATTTT. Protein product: CASSPPGQTNQPQHF.

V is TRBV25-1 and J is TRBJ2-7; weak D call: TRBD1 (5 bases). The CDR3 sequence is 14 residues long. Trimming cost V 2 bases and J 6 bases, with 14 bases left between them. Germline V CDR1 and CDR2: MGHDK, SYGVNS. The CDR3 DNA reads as TGTGCCAGCAGTGAAGCAGGGCCAATTTCCGAGCAGTACTTC. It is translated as CASSEAGPISEQYF.

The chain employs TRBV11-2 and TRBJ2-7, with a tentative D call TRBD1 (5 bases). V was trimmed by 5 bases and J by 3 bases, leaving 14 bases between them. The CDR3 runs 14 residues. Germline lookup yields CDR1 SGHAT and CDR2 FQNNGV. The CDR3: CASSKWGSHYEQYF. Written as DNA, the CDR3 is TGTGCCAGCAGCAAGTGGGGCTCTCACTACGAGCAGTACTTC.

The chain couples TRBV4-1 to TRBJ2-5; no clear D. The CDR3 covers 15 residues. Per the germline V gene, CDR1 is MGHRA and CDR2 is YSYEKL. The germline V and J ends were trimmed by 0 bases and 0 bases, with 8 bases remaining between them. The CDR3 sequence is CASSQDLQYQETQYF. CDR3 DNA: TGCGCCAGCAGCCAAGATTTGCAGTACCAAGAGACCCAGTACTTC.

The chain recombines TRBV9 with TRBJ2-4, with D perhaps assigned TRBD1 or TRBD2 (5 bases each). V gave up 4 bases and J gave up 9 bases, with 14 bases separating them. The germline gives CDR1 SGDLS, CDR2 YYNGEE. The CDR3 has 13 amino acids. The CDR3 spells CASSPRAEGIQYF. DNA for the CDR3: TGTGCCAGCAGCCCCAGGGCTGAGGGCATTCAGTACTTC.

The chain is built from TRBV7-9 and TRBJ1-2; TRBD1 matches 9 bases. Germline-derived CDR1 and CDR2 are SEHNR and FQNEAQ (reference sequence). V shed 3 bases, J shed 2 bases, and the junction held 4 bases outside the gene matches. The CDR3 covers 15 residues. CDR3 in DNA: TGTGCCAGCAGCTTTACAGGGGGCACGAACTATGGCTACACCTTC. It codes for CASSFTGGTNYGYTF.